This record covers a single T cell receptor (beta chain). What it binds is not known. This entry comes from a study of CD8+ T cells in alopecia areata. The CDR3 sequence is 13 residues long. Losses at the gene ends were 6 bases for V and 7 bases for J; bases not matched to a gene: 6. The germline gives CDR1 MDHEN, CDR2 SYDVKM. Study-wide results and limits: Relative to normal scalp, lesional scalp, especially alopecia totalis/universalis, showed higher clonality. Resident alphabeta T cells of normal skin are also sequenced in scalp samples.

Sorted out of PBMCs were CD4+ T cells and CD8+ T cells. RNA, once extracted, was reverse transcribed into cDNA for use as the sequencing template. Some clones are missing from TCRdb's copy, which holds only in-frame ones; the method was immunoSEQ multiplex PCR. The data show 140,000 to 150,000 clones, more than 55% seen once. The chain has TRBV28 and TRBJ2-4, with TRBD1 matching over 7 bases. The receptor's source is a human donor in good health. Sequencing input: CD8+ T cells sorted from blood. CDR3 bases: TGTGCCAGCAGCCGACAGGGAAGGAACATTCAGTACTTC. It yields the protein CASSRQGRNIQYF.